This TCR beta chain was retrieved from a study of shared T cell receptors in the human thymus (dated by TCRdb to the early 2020s). In the study overall: The study examined how self-reactive, shared T-cell receptor alpha chains are generated in the human thymus.

Library creation used the immunoSEQ multiplex PCR assay. TCRdb carries this immuneACCESS record with in-frame sequences only. Its versions omit some clonotypes, under half of them owing to an unresolved V gene in the studies checked, with the rest unexplained. In this sample the table shows tens of thousands of clones, roughly 95% of which occur a single time. The top ten hold less than 0.04% of the sample. CDR1 MNHEY and CDR2 SMNVEV are derived from the germline V gene (reference sequence). Ends trimmed: V by 3 bases, J by 9 bases; bases unmatched to a gene: 12. Its CDR3 holds 16 amino acids, cysteine through phenylalanine. CDR3 DNA is the only sequence kept; it has 48 bases, read in frame from the first base. This clone appeared once. Its antigen remains undetermined. No much larger clone is present one base from it, and per-base qualities are unavailable.

The sequence was obtained from a human donor. Rearrangement joined TRBV27 to TRBJ2-1; the central 9 bases match TRBD1. The sequencing sample was made of thymocytes. DNA sequence: TGTGCCAGCAGTTTCCGAGGACAGGGGAAGAATTTTGAGCAGTTCTTC. It encodes CASSFRGQGKNFEQFF.